This TCR beta chain originates from a study of shared clonotypes between healthy human individuals (dated by TCRdb to the early 2020s). In the study overall: Two women and a few men aged 18 to 49 years were included in the cohort. For each donor, CD4 naive and CD4 memory were each given three plates, CD8 naive was given two plates, and CD8 memory was given one plate. Blood TCR repertoires of five healthy adults were deeply sequenced to estimate repertoire size and the extent of clonotype sharing between individuals. Different laboratories and diverse techniques were used to prepare libraries and sequence TCR repertoires, to increase sequencing depth and limit assay-specific biases. Each donor's leukapheresis produced roughly between roughly 0.94 and 9.5 billion PBMCs.

What the study reported, not specific to this receptor: Sharing across a few donors was observed for about 5% of naive CD4, less than 4% of naive CD8, over 2% of memory CD4, and roughly 0.4% of memory CD8 clonotypes. Based on pairwise subsampling, the degree of clonotype sharing among donors was expected to be affected by sequencing depth. The small number of donors limited the genetic and exposure-history diversity represented. Even with the large sequencing depth, rarefaction of the sorted-subset datasets indicated that sequencing was incomplete. Estimated clonotype richness was generally larger for naive than for memory subsets. Sampling was restricted to blood, and TCR repertoires in tissue are likely to differ from TCR repertoires in blood. Compared with non-shared clonotypes, clonotypes shared by all four sorted-subset donors had higher generation probabilities.

Donors were healthy HIV-negative adults with no recently reported acute infections or vaccinations. Only Caucasian adults living in Nashville, Tennessee, USA were represented among the donors. Magnetic negative selection was used to enrich CD4+ T cells, after which naive cells were positively selected on CD45RA and the negative fraction became the memory subset. After blood collection by leukapheresis, PBMCs were isolated using Ficoll-Histopaque density gradient centrifugation and then cryopreserved in the vapor phase of liquid nitrogen. Analytical flow cytometry was used to check the purity and quantity of each magnetically sorted T cell population. Each sorted fraction had its genomic DNA isolated and then quantified by UV absorbance on a Nanodrop 2000c. A word on this clone: Its antigen remains unidentified. No clone much larger than this one lies a single base away; base qualities are absent.

At the junction V is shortened by 6 bases and J by 1 base, with 9 bases in between. The CDR3 covers 14 residues, taking in both the cysteine and the phenylalanine. Here the CDR3 DNA is all that survives: 42 bases in frame from base 1. The germline V gene yields MNHEY for CDR1 and SVGAGI for CDR2. Using the deep immunoSEQ assay, multiplex PCR amplified TCR CDR3 regions from genomic DNA. Genomic DNA extracted from each cell subset was distributed evenly over all wells of several immunoSEQ 96-well plates, and each plate served as one replicate. Each replicate PCR for sorted subsets received around 200 ng genomic DNA, equal to some 32,000 T cell genomes. Purified libraries were measured with a Qubit 3.0 fluorometer, size-checked on a Bioanalyzer 2100, and measured again with the KAPA Library Quantification kit. Every immunoSEQ 96-well plate was sequenced on a dedicated single-read 150-cycle Illumina NextSeq 550 flow cell. As for how the authors treated the data: Because the immunoSEQ output held only junctional sequences and lacked quality scores, the filtering could not match the filtering applied to full-length reads. Sequences were annotated with PyIR, a Python wrapper for IgBLAST v1.9, using IMGT germline references to assign V/J genes and CDR3. Reads were removed for weak V/J assignments (E-value above 1e-6), missing CDR3, stop codons, out-of-frame junctions, or ambiguous translated residues. V3J clonotypes were defined as sequences sharing the same inferred V gene, J gene, and CDR3 amino acid sequence. The percentage overlap between two repertoires was calculated by dividing the number of shared unique clonotypes by the size of the smaller repertoire. Repertoire richness was assessed with RTK rarefaction, the Chao1 estimator, and Recon v2.1 estimates of unobserved clonotypes. OLGA was used to compute generation probabilities for all TCRbeta clonotypes that the gDNA method yielded from four donors. TCRdb re-hosts the immuneACCESS table, in-frame sequences only. Its copies lack some clones; in the studies checked, an unresolved V gene accounts for under half of them, and the cause for the rest is not known. That table furnishes V, J and clone size, whereas the DNA furnished D and trimming. The sample includes some 1.1 million clones, with roughly 80% observed a single time. The biggest ten clones account for 0.89% of the sample.

The sequence is built from TRBV6-5 and TRBJ2-2, with no confidently assigned D gene. Sequenced input: memory CD4+ T cells from PBMCs. Taken with the paper, the label for cell subset or site translates to: CD45RA-negative fraction. The TCR originated in a man between 18 and 29 years old in good health. Some clones in this sample may be carry-over from other donors' samples. The nucleotide sequence reads TGTGCCAGCAGGAGCTTCGGGAACACCGGGGAGCTGTTTTTT. The translation is CASRSFGNTGELFF.